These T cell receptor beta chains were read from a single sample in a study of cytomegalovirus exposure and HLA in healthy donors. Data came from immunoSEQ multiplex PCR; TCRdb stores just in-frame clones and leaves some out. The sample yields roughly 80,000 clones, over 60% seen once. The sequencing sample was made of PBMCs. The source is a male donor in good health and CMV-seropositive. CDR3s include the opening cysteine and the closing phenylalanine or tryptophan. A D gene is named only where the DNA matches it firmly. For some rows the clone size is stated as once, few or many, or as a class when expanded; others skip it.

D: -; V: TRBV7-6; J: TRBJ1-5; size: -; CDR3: CASSSLAGGSNQPQHF; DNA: TGTGCCAGCAGCAGCCTCGCCGGGGGGAGCAATCAGCCCCAGCATTTT
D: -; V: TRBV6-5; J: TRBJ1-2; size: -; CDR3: CASSTRVNYGYTF; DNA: TGTGCCAGCAGCACCCGGGTTAACTATGGCTACACCTTC
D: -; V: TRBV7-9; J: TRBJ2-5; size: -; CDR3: CASSPSPRQETQYF; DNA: TGTGCCAGCAGCCCCTCCCCGAGGCAAGAGACCCAGTACTTC
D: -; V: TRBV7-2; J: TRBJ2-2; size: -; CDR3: CASSSGRGGELFF; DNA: TGTGCCAGCAGCTCGGGGCGGGGCGGGGAGCTGTTTTTT
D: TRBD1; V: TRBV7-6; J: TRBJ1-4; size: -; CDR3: CASSSSTGNEKLFF; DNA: TGTGCCAGCAGCTCGTCGACAGGGAACGAAAAACTGTTTTTT
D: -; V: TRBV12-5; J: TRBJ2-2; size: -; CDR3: CASGLGLPNTGELFF; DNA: TGTGCTAGTGGTTTGGGACTACCGAACACCGGGGAGCTGTTTTTT
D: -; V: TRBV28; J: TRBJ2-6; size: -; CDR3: CASSLTGTGANVLTF; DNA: TGTGCCAGCAGCCTCACGGGGACTGGGGCCAACGTCCTGACTTTC
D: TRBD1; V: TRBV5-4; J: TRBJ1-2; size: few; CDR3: CASSLPTGTEGYTF; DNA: TGTGCCAGCAGCCTTCCGACAGGGACGGAGGGCTACACCTTC
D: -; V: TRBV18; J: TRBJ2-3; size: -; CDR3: CASSPERGLGDTQYF; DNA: TGTGCCAGCTCACCTGAGAGGGGGTTAGGAGATACGCAGTATTTT
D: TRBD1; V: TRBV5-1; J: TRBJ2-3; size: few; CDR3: CASSLGQGKDTQYF; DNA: TGCGCCAGCAGCTTAGGACAGGGGAAAGATACGCAGTATTTT
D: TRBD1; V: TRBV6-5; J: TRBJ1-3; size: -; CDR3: CASRTTGGGGNTIYF; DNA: TGTGCCAGCAGAACTACAGGGGGCGGTGGAAACACCATATATTTT
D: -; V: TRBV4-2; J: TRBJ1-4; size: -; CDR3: CASSLGGTNEKLFF; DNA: TGTGCCAGCAGCCTAGGGGGAACTAATGAAAAACTGTTTTTT
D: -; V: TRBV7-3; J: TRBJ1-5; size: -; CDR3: CASSSGDNQPQHF; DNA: TGTGCCAGCAGCTCAGGGGACAATCAGCCCCAGCATTTT
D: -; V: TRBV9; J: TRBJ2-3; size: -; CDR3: CASSVSMGRGDTQYF; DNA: TGTGCCAGCAGCGTATCTATGGGGCGGGGAGATACGCAGTATTTT
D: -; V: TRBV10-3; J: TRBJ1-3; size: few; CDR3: CAITSTAGNTIYF; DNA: TGTGCCATCACATCCACAGCCGGAAACACCATATATTTT
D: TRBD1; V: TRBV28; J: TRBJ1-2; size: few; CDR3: CASEPDRGEAGYTF; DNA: TGTGCCAGCGAACCCGACAGGGGAGAGGCTGGCTACACCTTC
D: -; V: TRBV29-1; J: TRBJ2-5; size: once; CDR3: CSVASGEETQYF; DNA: TGCAGCGTTGCTTCAGGGGAGGAGACCCAGTACTTC
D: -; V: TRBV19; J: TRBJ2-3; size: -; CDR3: CASRLNREDTQYF; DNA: TGTGCCAGTAGGCTAAACAGGGAAGATACGCAGTATTTT
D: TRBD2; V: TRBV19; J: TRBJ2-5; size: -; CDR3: CASSMGGNPPETQYF; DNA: TGTGCCAGTAGTATGGGAGGGAACCCCCCAGAGACCCAGTACTTC
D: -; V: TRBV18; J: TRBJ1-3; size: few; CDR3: CASSPDSSGNTIYF; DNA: TGTGCCAGCTCACCCGACAGCTCTGGAAACACCATATATTTT
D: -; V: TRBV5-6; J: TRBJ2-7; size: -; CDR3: CASSLGGEAYEQYF; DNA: TGTGCCAGCAGCTTGGGAGGGGAGGCCTACGAGCAGTACTTC
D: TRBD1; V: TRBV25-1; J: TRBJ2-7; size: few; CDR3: CASSEYGTGGLHEQYF; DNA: TGTGCCAGCAGTGAATATGGGACAGGGGGACTCCACGAGCAGTACTTC
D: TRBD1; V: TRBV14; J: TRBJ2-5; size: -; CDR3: CASSHFDRGWGETQYF; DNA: TGTGCCAGCAGCCACTTCGACAGGGGATGGGGAGAGACCCAGTACTTC
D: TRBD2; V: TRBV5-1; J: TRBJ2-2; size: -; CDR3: CASSAPGTSGGRGSTGELFF; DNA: TGCGCCAGCAGCGCCCCCGGGACTAGCGGGGGCCGGGGGAGCACCGGGGAGCTGTTTTTT
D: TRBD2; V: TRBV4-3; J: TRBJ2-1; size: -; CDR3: CASSPLAGEFYNEQFF; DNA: TGCGCCAGCAGCCCTTTAGCGGGAGAGTTCTACAATGAGCAGTTCTTC
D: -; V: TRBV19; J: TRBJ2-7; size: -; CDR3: CASSTPAGASYEQYF; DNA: TGTGCCAGTAGTACCCCGGCGGGGGCCTCCTACGAGCAGTACTTC
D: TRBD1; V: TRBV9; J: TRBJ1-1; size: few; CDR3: CASSVGDSMNTEAFF; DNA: TGTGCCAGCAGCGTAGGGGACAGCATGAACACTGAAGCTTTCTTT
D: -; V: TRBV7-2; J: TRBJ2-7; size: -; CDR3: CASSLARRGGEQYF; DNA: TGTGCCAGCAGCTTAGCTCGCAGGGGCGGAGAGCAGTACTTC
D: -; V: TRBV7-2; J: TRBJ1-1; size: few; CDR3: CASTPPWQGSAFF; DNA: TGTGCCAGCACCCCGCCCTGGCAGGGGAGTGCTTTCTTT
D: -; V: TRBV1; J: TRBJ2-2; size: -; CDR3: CTSSRAGGQNTGELFF; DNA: TGCACCAGCAGTCGAGCAGGGGGCCAGAACACCGGGGAGCTGTTTTTT
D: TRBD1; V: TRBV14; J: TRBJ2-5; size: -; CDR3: CASSQGDRAGETQYF; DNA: TGTGCCAGCAGCCAAGGGGACAGGGCAGGGGAGACCCAGTACTTC
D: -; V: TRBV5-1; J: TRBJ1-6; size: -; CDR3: CASTATGSLHSPLHF; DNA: TGCGCCAGCACCGCCACAGGGAGTTTACATTCACCTCTCCACTTT
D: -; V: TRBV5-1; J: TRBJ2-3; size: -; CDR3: CASTNGATYTDTQYF; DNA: TGCGCCAGCACTAATGGGGCAACCTACACAGATACGCAGTATTTT
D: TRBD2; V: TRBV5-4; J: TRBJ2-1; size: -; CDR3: CASSSPGLLYNEQFF; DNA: TGTGCCAGCAGCTCCCCGGGACTACTTTACAATGAGCAGTTCTTC
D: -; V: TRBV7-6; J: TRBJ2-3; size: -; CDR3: CASSPERGTDTQYF; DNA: TGTGCCAGCAGCCCGGAGAGGGGCACAGATACGCAGTATTTT
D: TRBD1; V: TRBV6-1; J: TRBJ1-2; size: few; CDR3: CASSEGQGRGYGYTF; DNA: TGTGCCAGCAGTGAGGGACAGGGTAGAGGATATGGCTACACCTTC
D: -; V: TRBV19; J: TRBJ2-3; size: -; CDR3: CASRRADTQYF; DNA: TGTGCCAGCCGGAGGGCAGATACGCAGTATTTT
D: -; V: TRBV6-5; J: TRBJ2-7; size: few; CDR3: CASSSAGGGEQYF; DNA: TGTGCCAGCAGTTCCGCAGGGGGAGGAGAGCAGTACTTC
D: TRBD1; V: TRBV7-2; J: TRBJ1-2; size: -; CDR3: CASSLAGGGYGYTF; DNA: TGTGCCAGCAGCTTAGCAGGGGGCGGGTATGGCTACACCTTC
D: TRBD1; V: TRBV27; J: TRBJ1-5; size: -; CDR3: CASGQGAGQPQHF; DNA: TGTGCCAGCGGACAGGGGGCTGGACAGCCCCAGCATTTT
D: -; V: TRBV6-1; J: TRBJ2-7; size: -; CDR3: CASSSYSPGAYEQYF; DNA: TGTGCCAGCAGTTCGTATTCGCCCGGAGCCTACGAGCAGTACTTC
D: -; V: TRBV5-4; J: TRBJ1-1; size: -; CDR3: CASSLAGENTEAFF; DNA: TGTGCCAGCAGCTTGGCGGGGGAGAACACTGAAGCTTTCTTT
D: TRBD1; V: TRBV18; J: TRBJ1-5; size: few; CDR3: CASSPQQGGYGQPQHF; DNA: TGTGCCAGCTCACCCCAACAGGGGGGCTACGGGCAGCCCCAGCATTTT
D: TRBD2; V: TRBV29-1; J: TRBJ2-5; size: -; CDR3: CSVSSGSSAAQYF; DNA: TGCAGCGTATCTAGCGGGAGTAGTGCGGCCCAGTACTTC
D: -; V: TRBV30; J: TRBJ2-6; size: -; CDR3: CAWSGSSGANVLTF; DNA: TGTGCCTGGAGTGGGAGCTCTGGGGCCAACGTCCTGACTTTC
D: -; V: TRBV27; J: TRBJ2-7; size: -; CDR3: CASSTRTGLSYEQYF; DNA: TGTGCCAGCAGCACGAGAACAGGGTTATCCTACGAGCAGTACTTC
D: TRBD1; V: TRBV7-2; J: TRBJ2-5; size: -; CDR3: CASSLNRGRGTQYF; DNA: TGTGCCAGCAGCTTAAACAGGGGGCGCGGGACCCAGTACTTC
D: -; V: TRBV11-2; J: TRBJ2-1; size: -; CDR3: CASSLGFLYNEQFF; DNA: TGTGCCAGCAGCTTAGGTTTCCTGTACAATGAGCAGTTCTTC
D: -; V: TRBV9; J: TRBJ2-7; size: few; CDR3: CASSVRPGEQYF; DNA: TGTGCCAGCAGCGTGCGACCGGGCGAGCAGTACTTC
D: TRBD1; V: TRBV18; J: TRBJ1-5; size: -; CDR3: CASSNGQAGNQPQHF; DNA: TGTGCCAGCTCAAATGGACAGGCAGGGAATCAGCCCCAGCATTTT
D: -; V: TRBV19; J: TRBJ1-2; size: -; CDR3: CASSTRGGQNYGYTF; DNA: TGTGCCAGTAGCACCAGGGGCGGTCAAAACTATGGCTACACCTTC
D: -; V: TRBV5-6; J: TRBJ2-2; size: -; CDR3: CASSLSAGELFF; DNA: TGTGCCAGCAGCCTTTCCGCGGGGGAGCTGTTTTTT
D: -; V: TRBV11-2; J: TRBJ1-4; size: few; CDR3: CASSLYYREGEKLFF; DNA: TGTGCCAGCAGCTTATATTACAGGGAAGGTGAAAAACTGTTTTTT
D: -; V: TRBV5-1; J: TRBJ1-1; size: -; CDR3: CASSLEGAEAFF; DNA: TGCGCCAGCAGCTTGGAAGGGGCTGAAGCTTTCTTT
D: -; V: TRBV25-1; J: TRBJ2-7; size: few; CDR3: CASSGTSSYEQYF; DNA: TGTGCCAGCAGTGGTACTAGCTCCTACGAGCAGTACTTC
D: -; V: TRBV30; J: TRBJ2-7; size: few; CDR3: CAWSLGPTEPEQYF; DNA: TGTGCCTGGAGTCTGGGGCCTACTGAGCCCGAGCAGTACTTC
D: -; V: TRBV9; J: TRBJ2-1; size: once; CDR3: CASSVAPRLNNEQFF; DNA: TGTGCCAGCAGCGTAGCTCCCCGACTAAACAATGAGCAGTTCTTC
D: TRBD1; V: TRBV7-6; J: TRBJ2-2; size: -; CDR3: CASSITTGGANTGELFF; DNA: TGTGCCAGCAGCATTACTACAGGGGGAGCTAACACCGGGGAGCTGTTTTTT
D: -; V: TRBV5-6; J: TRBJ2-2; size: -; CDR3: CASSLDRRGTGELFF; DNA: TGTGCCAGCAGCTTGGACAGGAGAGGAACCGGGGAGCTGTTTTTT
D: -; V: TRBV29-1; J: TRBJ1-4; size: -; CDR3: CSVEVGTTNEKLFF; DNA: TGCAGCGTTGAAGTCGGGACAACTAATGAAAAACTGTTTTTT